This TCR beta chain was obtained from a study of control samples from healthy donors and cancer patients. The protocol was immunoSEQ multiplex PCR, while the TCRdb copy is restricted to in-frame clones and leaves out a portion. The sample has nearly 200,000 clones, approximately 90% seen once. CDR1 SNHLY and CDR2 FYNNEI come from the germline V gene. V lost 6 bases to trimming and J lost 4 bases, with 10 bases between them. The CDR3 is made up of 13 amino acids. This clone was observed once. Material: blood. The sequence derives from a man aged 25 to 45 in good health. This chain connects TRBV2 to TRBJ1-3; D unresolved. DNA of the CDR3: TGTGCCAGCAGCGATGTCCTCGGAAACACCATATATTTT. It codes for CASSDVLGNTIYF.